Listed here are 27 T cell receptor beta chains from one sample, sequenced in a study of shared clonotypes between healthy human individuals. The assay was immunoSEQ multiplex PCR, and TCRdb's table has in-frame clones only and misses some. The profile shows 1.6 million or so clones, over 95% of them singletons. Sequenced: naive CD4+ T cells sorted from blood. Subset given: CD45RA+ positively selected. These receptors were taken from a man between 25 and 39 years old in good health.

CDR3 protein: CASRTGANVLTF. The CDR3 nucleotides are TGTGCCAGCCGGACTGGGGCCAACGTCCTGACTTTC. The J gene is TRBJ2-6, the V gene TRBV7-9; D is ambiguous. Germline-derived CDR1 and CDR2 are SEHNR and FQNEAQ (reference sequence). Trimming pared 8 bases from V and 2 bases from J, leaving 4 bases between. The CDR3 covers 12 residues.

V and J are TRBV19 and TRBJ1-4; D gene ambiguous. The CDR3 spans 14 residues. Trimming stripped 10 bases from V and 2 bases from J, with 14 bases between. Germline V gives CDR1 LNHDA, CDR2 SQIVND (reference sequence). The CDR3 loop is CATNRIGTNEKLFF. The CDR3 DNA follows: TGTGCCACCAACCGTATTGGGACTAATGAAAAACTGTTTTTT.

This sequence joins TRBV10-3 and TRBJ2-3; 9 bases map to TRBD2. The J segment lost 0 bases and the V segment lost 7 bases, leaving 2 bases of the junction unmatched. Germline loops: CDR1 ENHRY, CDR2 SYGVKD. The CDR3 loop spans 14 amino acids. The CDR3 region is CAINLAGSTDTQYF. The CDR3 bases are TGTGCCATCAACCTAGCGGGAAGCACAGATACGCAGTATTTT.

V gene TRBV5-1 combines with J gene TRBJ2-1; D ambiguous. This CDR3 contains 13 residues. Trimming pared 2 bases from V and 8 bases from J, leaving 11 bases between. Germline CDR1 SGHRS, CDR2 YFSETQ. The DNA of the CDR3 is TGCGCCAGCAGCTTCAACACCAACGATGAGCAGTTCTTC. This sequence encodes CASSFNTNDEQFF.

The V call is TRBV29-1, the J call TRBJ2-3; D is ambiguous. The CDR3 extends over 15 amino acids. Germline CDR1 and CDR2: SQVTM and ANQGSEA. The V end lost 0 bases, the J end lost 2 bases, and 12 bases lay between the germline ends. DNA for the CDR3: TGCAGCGTTGAAGATCGAAGGATTAACACAGATACGCAGTATTTT. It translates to CSVEDRRINTDTQYF.

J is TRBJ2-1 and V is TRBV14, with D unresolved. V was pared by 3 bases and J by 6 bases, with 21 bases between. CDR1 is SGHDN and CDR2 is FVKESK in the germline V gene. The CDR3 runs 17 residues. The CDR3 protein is CASSHDLGGVAFNEQFF. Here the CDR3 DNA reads TGTGCCAGCAGCCACGATTTGGGTGGGGTGGCTTTCAATGAGCAGTTCTTC.

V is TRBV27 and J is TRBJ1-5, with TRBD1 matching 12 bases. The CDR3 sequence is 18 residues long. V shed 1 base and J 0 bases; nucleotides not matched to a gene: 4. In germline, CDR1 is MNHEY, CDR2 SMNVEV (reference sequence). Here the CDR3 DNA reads TGTGCCAGCAGTTTATTCGGGACAGGGGGCGATAGCAATCAGCCCCAGCATTTT. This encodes CASSLFGTGGDSNQPQHF.

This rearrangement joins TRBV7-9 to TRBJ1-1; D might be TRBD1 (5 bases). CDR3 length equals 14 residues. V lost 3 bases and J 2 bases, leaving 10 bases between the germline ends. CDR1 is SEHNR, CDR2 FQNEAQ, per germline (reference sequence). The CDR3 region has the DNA TGTGCCAGCAGCTTGGGGCAGACAAACACTGAAGCTTTCTTT. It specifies CASSLGQTNTEAFF.

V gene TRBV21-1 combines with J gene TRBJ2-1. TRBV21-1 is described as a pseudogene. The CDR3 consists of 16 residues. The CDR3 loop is CASSKATPEPGNEQFF. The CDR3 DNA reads TGTGCCAGCAGCAAAGCTACACCTGAACCCGGCAATGAGCAGTTCTTC.

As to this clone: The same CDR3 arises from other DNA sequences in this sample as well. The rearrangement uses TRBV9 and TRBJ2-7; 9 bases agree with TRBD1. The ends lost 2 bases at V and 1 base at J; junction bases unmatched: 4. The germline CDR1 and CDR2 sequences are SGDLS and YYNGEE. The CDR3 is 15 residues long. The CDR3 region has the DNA TGTGCCAGCAGCGTTGGACAGGGGCCATCCTACGAGCAGTACTTC. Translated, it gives CASSVGQGPSYEQYF.

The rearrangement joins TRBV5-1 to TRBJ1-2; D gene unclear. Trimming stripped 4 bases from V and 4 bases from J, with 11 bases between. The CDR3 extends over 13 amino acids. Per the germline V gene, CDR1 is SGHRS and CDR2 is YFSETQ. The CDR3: CASSGWGLYGYTF. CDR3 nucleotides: TGCGCCAGCAGCGGGTGGGGTCTCTATGGCTACACCTTC.

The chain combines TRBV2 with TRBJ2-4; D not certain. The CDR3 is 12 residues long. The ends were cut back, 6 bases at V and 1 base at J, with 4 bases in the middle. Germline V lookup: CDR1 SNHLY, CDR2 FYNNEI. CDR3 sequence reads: CASRVAKNIQYF. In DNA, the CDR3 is TGTGCCAGCAGGGTGGCCAAAAACATTCAGTACTTC.

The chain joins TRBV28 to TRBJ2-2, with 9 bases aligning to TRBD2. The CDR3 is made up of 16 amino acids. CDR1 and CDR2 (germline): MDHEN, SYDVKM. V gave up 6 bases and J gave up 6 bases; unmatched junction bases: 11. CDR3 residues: CASRASGTIWAGELFF. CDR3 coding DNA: TGTGCCAGCAGGGCTAGCGGGACGATATGGGCCGGGGAGCTGTTTTTT.

The CDR3 region is CASSQAGVRETQYF. The DNA for the CDR3 is TGCGCCAGCAGCCAAGCGGGGGTACGGGAGACCCAGTACTTC. This chain links TRBV4-1 with TRBJ2-5; a possible D gene is TRBD2 (6 bases). V lost 1 base, J lost 5 bases, and 11 bases lay in between. Germline values: CDR1 MGHRA, CDR2 YSYEKL. CDR3 size: 14 residues.

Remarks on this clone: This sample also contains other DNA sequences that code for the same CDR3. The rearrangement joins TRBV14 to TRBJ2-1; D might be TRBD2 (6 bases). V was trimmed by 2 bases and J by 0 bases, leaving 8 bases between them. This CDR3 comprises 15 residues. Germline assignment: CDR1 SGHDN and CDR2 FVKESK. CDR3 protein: CASSQRESSYNEQFF. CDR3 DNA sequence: TGTGCCAGCAGCCAACGGGAGAGCTCCTACAATGAGCAGTTCTTC.

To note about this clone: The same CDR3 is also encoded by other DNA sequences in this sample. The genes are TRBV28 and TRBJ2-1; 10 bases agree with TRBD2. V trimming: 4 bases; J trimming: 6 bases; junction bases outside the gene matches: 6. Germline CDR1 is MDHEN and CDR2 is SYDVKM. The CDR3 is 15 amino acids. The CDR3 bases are TGTGCCAGCAGTTCACCGGGACTAGCGACCAATGAGCAGTTCTTC. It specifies CASSSPGLATNEQFF.

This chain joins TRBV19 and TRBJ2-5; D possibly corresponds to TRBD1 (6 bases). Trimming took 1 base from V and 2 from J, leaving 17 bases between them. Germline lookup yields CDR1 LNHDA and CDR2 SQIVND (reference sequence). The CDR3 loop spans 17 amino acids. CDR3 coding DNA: TGTGCCAGTAGTATAGGGAGGACAGCCCCCCCTCAAGAGACCCAGTACTTC. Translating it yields CASSIGRTAPPQETQYF.

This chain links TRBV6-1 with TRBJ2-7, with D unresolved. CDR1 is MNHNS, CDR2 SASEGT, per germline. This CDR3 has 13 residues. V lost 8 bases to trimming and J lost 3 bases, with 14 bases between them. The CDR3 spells CASLPDPYYEQYF. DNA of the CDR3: TGTGCCAGCCTACCCGACCCATACTACGAGCAGTACTTC.

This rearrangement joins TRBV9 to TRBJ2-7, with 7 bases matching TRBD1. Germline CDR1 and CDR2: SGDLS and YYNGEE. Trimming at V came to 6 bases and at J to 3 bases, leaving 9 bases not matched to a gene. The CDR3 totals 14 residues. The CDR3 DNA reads TGTGCCAGCAATCGACAGGGAAGTAGCTACGAGCAGTACTTC. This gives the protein CASNRQGSSYEQYF.

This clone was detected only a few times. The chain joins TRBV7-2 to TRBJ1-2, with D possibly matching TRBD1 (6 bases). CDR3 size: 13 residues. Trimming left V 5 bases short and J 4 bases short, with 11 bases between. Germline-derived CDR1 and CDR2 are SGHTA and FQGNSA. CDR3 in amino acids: CASSKGVAYGYTF. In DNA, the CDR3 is TGTGCCAGCAGCAAGGGGGTTGCCTATGGCTACACCTTC.

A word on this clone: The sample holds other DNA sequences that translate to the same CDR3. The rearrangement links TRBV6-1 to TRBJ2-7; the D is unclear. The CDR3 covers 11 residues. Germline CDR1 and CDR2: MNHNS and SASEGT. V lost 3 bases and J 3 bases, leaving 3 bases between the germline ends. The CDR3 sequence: CASSEHYEQYF. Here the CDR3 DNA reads TGTGCCAGCAGTGAGCACTACGAGCAGTACTTC.

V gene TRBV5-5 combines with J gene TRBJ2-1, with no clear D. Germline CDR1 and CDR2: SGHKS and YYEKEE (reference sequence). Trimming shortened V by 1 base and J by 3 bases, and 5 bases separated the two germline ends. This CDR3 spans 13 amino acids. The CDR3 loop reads CASSLPVYNEQFF. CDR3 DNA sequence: TGTGCCAGCAGCTTGCCGGTCTACAATGAGCAGTTCTTC.

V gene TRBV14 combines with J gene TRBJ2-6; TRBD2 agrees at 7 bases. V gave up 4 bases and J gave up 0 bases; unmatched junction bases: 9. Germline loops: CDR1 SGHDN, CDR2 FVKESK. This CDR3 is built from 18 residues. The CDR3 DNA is TGTGCCAGCAGCCTTTGGGGGGAGGGCCGCTCTGGGGCCAACGTCCTGACTTTC. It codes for CASSLWGEGRSGANVLTF. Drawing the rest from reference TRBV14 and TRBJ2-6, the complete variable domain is EAGVTQFPSHSVIEKGQTVTLRCDPISGHDNLYWYRRVMGKEIKFLLHFVKESKQDESGMPNNRFLAERTGGTYSTLKVQPAELEDSGVYFCASSLWGEGRSGANVLTFGAGSRLTVL.

CDR3 sequence reads: CATRVGTSSYEQYF. The CDR3 nucleotides are TGTGCCACCAGAGTGGGGACTAGCTCCTACGAGCAGTACTTC. The gene calls are TRBV15 and TRBJ2-7; 8 nucleotides agree with TRBD2. The trim removed 6 bases at V and 0 bases at J, leaving 4 bases unmatched. The CDR3 totals 14 residues. Per the germline V gene, CDR1 is LNHNV and CDR2 is YYDKDF (reference sequence).

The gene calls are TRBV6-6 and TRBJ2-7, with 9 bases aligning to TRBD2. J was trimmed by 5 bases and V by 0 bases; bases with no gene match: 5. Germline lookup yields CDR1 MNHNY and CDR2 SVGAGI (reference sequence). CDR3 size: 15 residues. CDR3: CASSYSSGSRNEQYF. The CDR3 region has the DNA TGTGCCAGCAGTTACTCTAGCGGGAGTCGTAACGAGCAGTACTTC.

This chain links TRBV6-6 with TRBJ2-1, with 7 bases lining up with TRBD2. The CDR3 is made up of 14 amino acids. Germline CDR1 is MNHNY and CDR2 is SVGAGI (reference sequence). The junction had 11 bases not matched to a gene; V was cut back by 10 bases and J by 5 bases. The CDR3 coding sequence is TGTGCCACCCTAAACCTCAGCGGGGACAATGAGCAGTTCTTC. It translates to CATLNLSGDNEQFF.

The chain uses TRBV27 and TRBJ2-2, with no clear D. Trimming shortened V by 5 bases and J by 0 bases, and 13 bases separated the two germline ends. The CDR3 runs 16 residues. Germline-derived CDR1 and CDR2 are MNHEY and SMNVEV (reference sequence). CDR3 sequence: CASSLGPTSNTGELFF. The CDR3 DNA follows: TGTGCCAGCAGTCTCGGCCCCACTTCGAACACCGGGGAGCTGTTTTTT.